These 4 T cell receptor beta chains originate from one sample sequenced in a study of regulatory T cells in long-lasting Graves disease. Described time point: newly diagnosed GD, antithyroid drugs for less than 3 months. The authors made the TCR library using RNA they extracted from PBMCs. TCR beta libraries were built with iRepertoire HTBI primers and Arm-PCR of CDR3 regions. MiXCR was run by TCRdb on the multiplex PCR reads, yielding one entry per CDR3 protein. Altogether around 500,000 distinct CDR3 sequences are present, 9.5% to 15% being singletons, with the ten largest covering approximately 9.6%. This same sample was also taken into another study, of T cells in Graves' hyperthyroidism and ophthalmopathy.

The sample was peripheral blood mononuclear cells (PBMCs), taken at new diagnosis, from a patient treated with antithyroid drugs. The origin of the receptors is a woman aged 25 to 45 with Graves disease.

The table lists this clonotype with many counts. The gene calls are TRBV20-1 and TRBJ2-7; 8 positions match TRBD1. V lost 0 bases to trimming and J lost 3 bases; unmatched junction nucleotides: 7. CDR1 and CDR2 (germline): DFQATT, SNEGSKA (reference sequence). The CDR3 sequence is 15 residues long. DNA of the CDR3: TGCAGTGCTAGAGATCCGGGACAGGCCTTCTACGAGCAGTACTTC. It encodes CSARDPGQAFYEQYF.

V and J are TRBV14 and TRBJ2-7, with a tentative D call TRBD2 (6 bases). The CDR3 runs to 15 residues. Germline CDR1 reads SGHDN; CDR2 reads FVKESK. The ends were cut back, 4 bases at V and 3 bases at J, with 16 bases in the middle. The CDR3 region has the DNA TGTGCCAGCAGCCGCCCTGGGACTGTTCTCTACGAGCAGTACTTC. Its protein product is CASSRPGTVLYEQYF.

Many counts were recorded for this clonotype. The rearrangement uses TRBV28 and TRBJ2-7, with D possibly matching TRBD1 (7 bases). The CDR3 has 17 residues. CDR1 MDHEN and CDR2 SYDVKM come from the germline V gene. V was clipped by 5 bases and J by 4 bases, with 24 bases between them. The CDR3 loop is CASSPRPLRGASYEQYF. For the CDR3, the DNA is TGTGCCAGCAGTCCCCGCCCTCTCAGGGGGGCTTCATACGAGCAGTACTTC.

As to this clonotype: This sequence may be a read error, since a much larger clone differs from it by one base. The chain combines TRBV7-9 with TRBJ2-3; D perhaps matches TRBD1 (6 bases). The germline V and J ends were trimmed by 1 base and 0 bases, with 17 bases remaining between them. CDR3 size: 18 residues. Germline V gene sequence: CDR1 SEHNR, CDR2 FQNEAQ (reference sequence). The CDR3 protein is CASSLVHLGQYSTDTQYF. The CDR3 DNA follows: TGTGCCAGCAGCTTAGTGCATCTAGGACAGTATAGCACAGATACGCAGTATTTT.